This entry is about one TCR beta chain. The target antigen is unknown. Germline and junction disagree at one end, which may indicate a read error. The data were taken from a study of blood T cells in healthy people across ages. Study-wide results and limits: Naive T cell percentage showed a strong correlation with the diversity of TCR beta.

CDR1 and CDR2 (germline): MNHNY, SVGAGI (reference sequence). This CDR3 has 16 amino acids. Through a sample-barcoded 5' primer and a J-beta primer mix, a second PCR was run for roughly 7 to 11 cycles. TCRdb called the 5' RACE reads again in MiXCR, with one record for every CDR3 protein. The table has some 1.7 million distinct CDR3 sequences, under 30% seen once. They isolated at least 6.5 million PBMCs from each sample. Total RNA amounts of at least 6 micrograms were extracted per sample. Material for sequencing was blood. This receptor was identified in a woman aged 25 to 39 in good health. The chain recombines TRBV6-6 with TRBJ1-5, with 8 positions matching TRBD1. The CDR3 coding sequence is TGTGCCAGCAGTCTTGCCAGGGGGCGAAGCAGTCAGCCCCAGCATTTT. Amino acid sequence: CASSLARGRSSQPQHF.